This T cell receptor beta chain comes out of a study of blood T cell repertoires in COVID-19. Across the study: COVID-19 samples, acute and convalescent, were from the United States, Italy and Spain.

Sequenced by immunoSEQ multiplex PCR; TCRdb stores in-frame clones only, minus some. This sample has roughly 180,000 clones; 60% to 85% occur once, and the top ten carry 8.1%. This clone was seen a few times. Germline lookup yields CDR1 LNHDA and CDR2 SQIVND (reference sequence). This CDR3 contains 14 residues. The J segment lost 6 bases and the V segment lost 5 bases, leaving 5 bases of the junction unmatched. The TCR comes from a woman aged 60 to 75 with COVID-19, enrolled during active disease. V gene TRBV19 combines with J gene TRBJ2-2; 8 bases line up with TRBD1. Sequencing was done on a sample of peripheral blood. DNA for the CDR3: TGTGCCAGTAGTCTCCTACAGGGGGCCGGGGAGCTGTTTTTT. It translates to CASSLLQGAGELFF.